This note documents a single TCR beta chain sequence. Its target is unknown. Measured with immunoSEQ multiplex PCR; TCRdb has only the in-frame clones, and not every one. The sample has 150,000 to 200,000 clones, 85% seen once. This entry is derived from a study of cytomegalovirus exposure and HLA in healthy donors. Study information: The same platform used for the approximately 670 first-cohort repertoires was also used for the 95 to 150 validation repertoires, as a later analysis reported.

The study, taken as a whole, reports: The study put roughly 160 TCR beta chains on its list as cytomegalovirus-associated. Per published reports, the classifier diagnosed cytomegalovirus status with high specificity and sensitivity. TCR sequences were mostly rare, though some public TCRs occurred in many donors.

Sequencing was done on a sample of PBMCs. This clonotype was obtained from a young man in good health and CMV-seropositive.

CDR3 in amino acids: CATSRAGDRAAEQYF. CDR3 sequence (DNA): TGTGCCACCAGCAGAGCAGGGGACAGGGCTGCCGAGCAGTACTTC. The V and J genes are TRBV15 and TRBJ2-7, with 9 bases aligning to TRBD1. CDR3 length equals 15 residues. Per the germline V gene, CDR1 is LNHNV and CDR2 is YYDKDF (reference sequence). Trimming cost V 1 base and J 6 bases; bases outside gene matches: 7.